This TCR beta chain is from a study of blood T cell repertoires in COVID-19. For the study at large: COVID-19 samples collected from the United States, Italy and Spain covered acute and convalescent phases. PBMCs, B-cell-depleted T cells, or T cells were the source of the cDNA or gDNA that made up the material.

In the original processing: Using reference gene primer amplification, nucleated cell counts were estimated. Libraries were prepared by immunoSEQ multiplex PCR; TCRdb keeps only in-frame clonotypes and omits some of them. D and trimming were read from the DNA, whereas the V and J calls and clone size are those reported in that table. In the table there are tens of thousands of clones, 87% of which are singletons. The CDR3 has 17 residues. Looked up from germline, CDR1 is MGHRA and CDR2 is YSYEKL. The J segment lost 5 bases and the V segment lost 1 base, leaving 10 bases of the junction unmatched. The TCR was taken from a human donor in a cohort sampled during active COVID-19. The sample was peripheral blood. The chain couples TRBV4-1 to TRBJ2-1; 8 positions agree with TRBD2. CDR3 DNA: TGCGCCAGCAGCCAAGTGATCCAGCGGGAGTCCCACAATGAGCAGTTCTTC. It codes for CASSQVIQRESHNEQFF.